The TCR beta chain under discussion was sequenced for a study of a mutant IDH1 vaccine in newly diagnosed glioma. Study details: Patients under treatment included around 60% males and around 38% females and had a mean age of about 37 years.

This CDR3 is 14 amino acids long. V was shortened by 4 bases and J by 1 base, with 10 bases between the two germline ends. Germline assignment: CDR1 MRHNA and CDR2 SNTAGT. Sequencing was performed with immunoSEQ multiplex PCR; in TCRdb, only in-frame clones are kept and a portion is missing. The repertoire holds tens of thousands of clones, with roughly 81% as singletons. About this clone: Antigen specificity is unknown.

The time point denotes: week 35, safety follow-up. Vaccination comprised doses that each held 300 ug of mutant IDH1 20-mer peptide, plus topical imiquimod. The sequence was obtained from a man aged 35 to 55 with glioma. Source: PBMCs, taken from a glioma patient whose treatment included an IDH1 peptide vaccine. The chain has TRBV6-4 and TRBJ2-5; D is ambiguous. DNA for the CDR3: TGTGCCAGCAGTGTAGAGGCGTTCCAAGAGACCCAGTACTTC. This sequence encodes CASSVEAFQETQYF.